The next 6 T cell receptor beta chains were all read from a single sample in a study of blood T cell repertoires in COVID-19. Using immunoSEQ multiplex PCR, the repertoire was profiled, and TCRdb retains in-frame clones only, with some absent. The sample records about 30,000 clones, 55% to 80% being singletons. Material: peripheral blood. The receptors here all came from a human donor in a cohort sampled during active COVID-19.

The chain recombines TRBV9 with TRBJ1-2; D is unresolved. Deletions cut 0 bases from V and 5 bases from J, with 11 bases between. Germline loops: CDR1 SGDLS, CDR2 YYNGEE. The length of the CDR3 is 14 residues. The CDR3: CASSVAPGNYGYTF. In DNA, the CDR3 is TGTGCCAGCAGCGTAGCTCCGGGAAATTATGGCTACACCTTC.

This chain links TRBV7-2 with TRBJ2-1, with 7 bases identical to TRBD2. Unmatched junction bases numbered 2, after V lost 2 bases and J lost 7 bases. Germline V gene data show CDR1 as SGHTA and CDR2 as FQGNSA. The CDR3 covers 13 residues. The CDR3 loop is CASSLQGGNEQFF. The CDR3 region has the DNA TGTGCCAGCAGCTTACAGGGAGGGAATGAGCAGTTCTTC.

This chain uses TRBV15 with TRBJ2-4; tentative D call: TRBD2 (6 bases). V was pared by 0 bases and J by 9 bases, with 15 bases between. The CDR3 has 15 amino acids. CDR1 and CDR2 (germline): LNHNV, YYDKDF (reference sequence). In nucleotides, the CDR3 is TGTGCCACCAGCAGAGATCGTAGGACCGGGGGCATTCAGTACTTC. Translation gives CATSRDRRTGGIQYF.

This clone was observed many times. This chain connects TRBV4-3 to TRBJ1-1, with D perhaps TRBD1 (6 bases). Germline-derived CDR1 and CDR2 are LGHNA and YSLEER. This CDR3 region has 16 residues. The V gene lost 0 bases and the J gene lost 2 bases, with 13 bases spanning the gap. For the CDR3, the DNA is TGCGCCAGCAGCCAAGAAGCCCAGGGGAGCAACACTGAAGCTTTCTTT. It specifies CASSQEAQGSNTEAFF.

This clone was observed a handful of times. The J gene is TRBJ2-1, the V gene TRBV19, with 14 bases lining up with TRBD2. This CDR3 is 13 amino acids long. Germline loops: CDR1 LNHDA, CDR2 SQIVND (reference sequence). The V and J ends lost 11 bases and 6 bases, in that order; junction bases with no gene match: 3. As DNA, the CDR3 is TGTGCCGCCGGACTAGCGGGAGGCAATGAGCAGTTCTTC. Translating it yields CAAGLAGGNEQFF.

The V call is TRBV7-3, the J call TRBJ2-2; TRBD1 matches 7 bases. The V segment lost 2 bases and the J segment 2 bases; nucleotides outside the gene matches: 20. Germline CDR1 SGHTA, CDR2 FQGTGA. The CDR3 extends over 21 amino acids. The DNA for the CDR3 is TGTGCCAGCAGCTTAGGCCCCAGGGGGAAACGGCTTATTGAAAACACCGGGGAGCTGTTTTTT. Amino acid sequence: CASSLGPRGKRLIENTGELFF.